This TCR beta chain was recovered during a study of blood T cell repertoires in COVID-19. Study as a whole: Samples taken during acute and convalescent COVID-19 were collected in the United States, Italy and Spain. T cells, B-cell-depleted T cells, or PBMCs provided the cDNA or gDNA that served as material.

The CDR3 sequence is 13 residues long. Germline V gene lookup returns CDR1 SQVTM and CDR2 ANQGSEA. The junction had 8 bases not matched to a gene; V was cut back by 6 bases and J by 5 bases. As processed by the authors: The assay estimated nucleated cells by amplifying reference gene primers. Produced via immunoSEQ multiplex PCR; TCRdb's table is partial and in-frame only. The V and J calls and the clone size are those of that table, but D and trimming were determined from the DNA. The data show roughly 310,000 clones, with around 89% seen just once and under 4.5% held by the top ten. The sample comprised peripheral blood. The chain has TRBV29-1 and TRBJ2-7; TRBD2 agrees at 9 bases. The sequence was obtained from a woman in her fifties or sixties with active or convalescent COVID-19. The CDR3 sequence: CSVASGRFDEQYF. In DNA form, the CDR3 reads TGCAGCGTCGCAAGCGGGAGGTTTGACGAGCAGTACTTC.